Shown below are 30 T cell receptor beta chains from a single sample sequenced in a study of PD-L1 blockade in urothelial cancer. TCRdb keeps only in-frame clones here, not all; method: immunoSEQ multiplex PCR. Of tens of thousands of clones in the sample, roughly 80% were seen once. Sequenced material: PBMCs, taken around atezolizumab (anti-PD-L1) treatment. The receptors stem from a man between 65 and 85 years old with urothelial cancer.

The rearrangement joins TRBV5-5 to TRBJ2-1; 8 bases agree with TRBD2. Germline CDR1 and CDR2: SGHKS and YYEKEE (reference sequence). The V gene end was trimmed by 0 bases and the J gene end by 1 base; junction bases not matched to a gene: 6. The CDR3 covers 17 residues. CDR3 loop: CASSLGAGGGSYNEQFF. For the CDR3, the DNA is TGTGCCAGCAGCTTGGGGGCGGGAGGTGGTTCCTACAATGAGCAGTTCTTC.

This chain uses TRBV5-8 with TRBJ2-1; a weak D match, TRBD1 (6 bases). The V end was cut by 5 bases, the J end by 1 base, with 13 bases between. CDR1 is SGHTS and CDR2 is YDEGEE in the germline V gene. The CDR3 has 15 amino acids. This CDR3 reads CASSFDRNSYNEQFF. CDR3 coding DNA: TGTGCCAGCAGTTTCGACAGGAATTCCTACAATGAGCAGTTCTTC.

The chain joins TRBV27 to TRBJ2-7; 9 bases are a match to TRBD1. J gave up 6 bases and V 0 bases, and 9 bases lay outside the gene matches. Looked up from germline, CDR1 is MNHEY and CDR2 is SMNVEV (reference sequence). This CDR3 contains 16 residues. This CDR3 is CASSLSSGTGHLEQYF. As DNA, the CDR3 is TGTGCCAGCAGTTTATCTTCGGGGACAGGGCATCTCGAGCAGTACTTC.

This chain links TRBV2 with TRBJ2-3, with D possibly being TRBD1 (5 bases). V lost 3 bases and J lost 6, with 13 bases in between. The CDR3 is 14 residues long. Germline V gene data show CDR1 as SNHLY and CDR2 as FYNNEI. Here the CDR3 DNA reads TGTGCCAGCAGTGACCTAAGGGGTTCCGATACGCAGTATTTT. It encodes CASSDLRGSDTQYF.

The V call is TRBV18, the J call TRBJ2-7; D may be TRBD2 (6 bases). With 5 bases removed from V and 9 bases from J, the gap between germline ends came to 17 bases. Germline-derived CDR1 and CDR2 are KGHSH and LQKENI. The CDR3 is made up of 13 amino acids. In DNA form, the CDR3 reads TGTGCCAGCTCAGCGGGACCTAACTCAGGGCAGTACTTC. Its protein product is CASSAGPNSGQYF.

CDR3: CASSLTSGINEQFF. In nucleotides, the CDR3 is TGTGCCAGCAGCTTGACTAGCGGGATTAATGAGCAGTTCTTC. This chain uses TRBV11-2 with TRBJ2-1, with 11 bases that match TRBD2. This CDR3 has 14 amino acids. CDR1 is SGHAT and CDR2 is FQNNGV in the germline V gene. V dropped 3 bases and J dropped 7; count of bases not matched to a gene: 2.

J is TRBJ1-3 and V is TRBV2; 9 bases match TRBD1. Trimming cost V 2 bases and J 4 bases; bases outside gene matches: 6. The CDR3 totals 16 residues. Germline V lookup: CDR1 SNHLY, CDR2 FYNNEI. CDR3 DNA sequence: TGTGCCAGCAGTGAACGTTACAGGGGGCCCGGAAACACCATATATTTT. Protein product: CASSERYRGPGNTIYF.

CDR3: CASSSEAGVWETQYF. Here the CDR3 DNA reads TGTGCCAGCTCATCTGAGGCCGGGGTCTGGGAGACCCAGTACTTC. The chain joins TRBV25-1 to TRBJ2-5; the D gene is possibly TRBD2 (5 bases). CDR3 size: 15 residues. The germline V gene has CDR1 MGHDK and CDR2 SYGVNS. The ends were cut back, 8 bases at V and 5 bases at J, with 21 bases in the middle.

This clone showed up just a few times. The junction departs from the called germline gene at one end, perhaps through a read error. This chain connects TRBV7-7 to TRBJ1-2; 10 nucleotides line up with TRBD1. CDR3 length: 15 amino acids. CDR1 and CDR2 (germline): SSHAT, FNYEAQ (reference sequence). The CDR3 DNA reads TGTGCTAGCAGCCGTCCCGGGACAGGGGACTATGGCTACACCTTC. Protein product: CASSRPGTGDYGYTF.

The V call is TRBV5-1, the J call TRBJ2-3; D is possibly TRBD2 (6 bases). The CDR3 covers 16 residues. Trimming took 1 base from V and 4 from J, leaving 16 bases between them. Germline V gene lookup returns CDR1 SGHRS and CDR2 YFSETQ. For the CDR3, the DNA is TGCGCCAGCAGCTTGTGGGGGTCGGAGGGCGCAGATACGCAGTATTTT. This encodes CASSLWGSEGADTQYF.

This chain links TRBV2 with TRBJ2-7; possibly TRBD1 for D (5 bases). Trimming took off 6 bases at V and 6 bases at J, with 12 bases between the two ends. CDR1 and CDR2 from the germline V gene are SNHLY and FYNNEI. The CDR3 contains 12 residues. The CDR3 DNA sequence: TGTGCCAGCAGCGTAACAGGTTTCGAGCAGTACTTC. Protein product: CASSVTGFEQYF.

The chain recombines TRBV10-3 with TRBJ2-3; 11 nucleotides match TRBD2. V was clipped by 3 bases and J by 6 bases; unmatched bases: 11. Germline V gene sequence: CDR1 ENHRY, CDR2 SYGVKD. There are 17 residues in the CDR3. CDR3 loop: CAISEGASGRLADTQYF. The CDR3 DNA reads as TGTGCCATCAGTGAAGGGGCTAGCGGGAGGTTGGCGGATACGCAGTATTTT.

V is TRBV5-4 and J is TRBJ2-1; 13 nucleotides line up with TRBD2. The CDR3 consists of 16 residues. Germline V lookup: CDR1 SGHNT, CDR2 YYREEE (reference sequence). V lost 3 bases and J lost 3; bases outside the gene matches: 3. The chain's CDR3 is CASSSGLAGLYNEQFF. In DNA, the CDR3 is TGTGCCAGCAGCTCGGGACTAGCGGGACTCTACAATGAGCAGTTCTTC.

This sequence joins TRBV5-6 and TRBJ2-7, with TRBD2 matching 7 bases. Germline V gene data show CDR1 as SGHDT and CDR2 as YYEEEE. This CDR3 contains 14 residues. V lost 0 bases to trimming and J lost 7 bases; unmatched junction nucleotides: 7. The CDR3: CASSLGGRVTEQYF. For the CDR3, the DNA is TGTGCCAGCAGCTTGGGTGGGAGGGTGACGGAGCAGTACTTC.

V usage is TRBV6-6 and J usage is TRBJ2-1; maybe TRBD2 (5 bases). The CDR3 runs to 15 residues. V shed 4 bases and J shed 7 bases, with 17 bases lying between them. Germline CDR1 reads MNHNY; CDR2 reads SVGAGI (reference sequence). CDR3 DNA: TGTGCCAGCAGTTTTTTGCCACGGACTGCTAATGAGCAGTTCTTC. Protein: CASSFLPRTANEQFF.

This chain links TRBV29-1 with TRBJ2-3, with D possibly matching TRBD2 (5 bases). The germline V gene encodes CDR1 SQVTM and CDR2 ANQGSEA. V was pared by 6 bases and J by 2 bases, with 9 bases between. The CDR3 contains 12 residues. The CDR3 sequence is CSVERFTDTQYF. DNA for the CDR3: TGCAGCGTGGAGCGGTTCACAGATACGCAGTATTTT.

The count of this clone is one. The genes are TRBV30 and TRBJ2-7, with D uncertain. The CDR3 runs 13 residues. With 2 bases removed from V and 0 bases from J, the gap between germline ends came to 8 bases. Germline V CDR1 and CDR2: GTSNPN, SVGIG (reference sequence). Here the CDR3 reads CAWSYKSSYEQYF. The CDR3 region has the DNA TGTGCCTGGAGTTATAAGAGCTCCTACGAGCAGTACTTC. The complete variable domain, with remaining parts taken from reference TRBV30 and TRBJ2-7, reads SQTIHQWPATLVQPVGSPLSLECTVEGTSNPNLYWYRQAAGRGLQLLFYSVGIGQISSEVPQNLSASRPQDRQFILSSKKLLLSDSGFYLCAWSYKSSYEQYFGPGTRLTVT.

J is TRBJ2-1 and V is TRBV19; D gene unclear. Trimming took 8 bases from V and 4 from J, leaving 12 bases between them. Germline V gene data show CDR1 as LNHDA and CDR2 as SQIVND (reference sequence). The CDR3 is made up of 13 amino acids. The CDR3 spells CASVPSGYNEQFF. CDR3 nucleotides: TGTGCCAGTGTCCCTTCGGGTTACAATGAGCAGTTCTTC. Supplemented by reference TRBV19 and TRBJ2-1, the full variable domain reads DGGITQSPKYLFRKEGQNVTLSCEQNLNHDAMYWYRQDPGQGLRLIYYSQIVNDFQKGDIAEGYSVSREKKESFPLTVTSAQKNPTAFYLCASVPSGYNEQFFGPGTRLTVL.

In DNA, the CDR3 is TGTGCCACCGGAGGGGCAGCGGGGGACATTCAGTACTTC. It encodes CATGGAAGDIQYF. The genes are TRBV19 and TRBJ2-4; TRBD2 matches at 8 bases. The V gene's germline CDR1 is LNHDA and CDR2 SQIVND (reference sequence). CDR3 size: 13 residues. V lost 10 bases, J lost 8 bases, and 10 bases stayed unmatched.

The chain recombines TRBV7-5 with TRBJ1-1; the tabulated D call, TRBD1, remains unverified against the DNA. TRBV7-5 is marked as a pseudogene. This CDR3 is 14 amino acids long. CDR3 bases: TGTGCCAGAAGCCCTCAGGGGAAAAACACTGAAGCTTTCTTT. Its protein is CARSPQGKNTEAFF.

This clone was recorded once. The V call is TRBV10-3, the J call TRBJ1-1; D uncertain. V was pared by 0 bases and J by 1 base, with 9 bases between. The germline gives CDR1 ENHRY, CDR2 SYGVKD. There are 15 residues in the CDR3. CDR3 coding DNA: TGTGCCATCAGTGAGTCGACTCGGTCGAACACTGAAGCTTTCTTT. The encoded protein is CAISESTRSNTEAFF.

The chain combines TRBV6-5 with TRBJ2-5; D is perhaps TRBD2 (6 bases). V was cut by 6 bases and J by 2 bases, with 13 bases left in between. Germline CDR1 reads MNHEY; CDR2 reads SVGAGI. The CDR3 runs to 14 residues. The CDR3 coding sequence is TGTGCCAGCAGGGGCCTAGCGAAACAAGAGACCCAGTACTTC. Protein product: CASRGLAKQETQYF.

V usage is TRBV7-2 and J usage is TRBJ1-1; 9 nucleotides line up with TRBD1. V shed 5 bases, J shed 5 bases, and the junction held 6 bases outside the gene matches. This CDR3 has 14 residues. The V gene's germline CDR1 is SGHTA and CDR2 FQGNSA. CDR3 amino acids: CASSQGQGETEAFF. The CDR3 coding sequence is TGTGCCAGCAGCCAGGGACAGGGTGAAACTGAAGCTTTCTTT.

This sequence joins TRBV29-1 and TRBJ1-5, with a weak D call TRBD1 (6 bases). CDR3 length: 15 residues. Deletions cut 4 bases from V and 3 bases from J, with 16 bases between. In germline, CDR1 is SQVTM, CDR2 ANQGSEA. The CDR3, as DNA: TGCAGCGTTGCCCTAGGGGGGGGTTTCAATCAGCCCCAGCATTTT. Its translation: CSVALGGGFNQPQHF. Filled out from reference TRBV29-1 and TRBJ1-5, the complete variable domain reads SAVISQKPSRDICQRGTSLTIQCQVDSQVTMMFWYRQQPGQSLTLIATANQGSEATYESGFVIDKFPISRPNLTFSTLTVSNMSPEDSSIYLCSVALGGGFNQPQHFGDGTRLSIL.

The chain couples TRBV10-1 to TRBJ1-1; D is unresolved. The CDR3 runs 14 residues. The V gene's germline CDR1 is WNHNN and CDR2 SYGVQD (reference sequence). V was shortened by 8 bases and J by 4 bases, with 17 bases between the two germline ends. DNA of the CDR3: TGCGCCAGCCGACTCACCCGGGAAGGCACTGAAGCTTTCTTT. Its protein product is CASRLTREGTEAFF.

In its sample, this clone was seen a few times. V gene TRBV2 combines with J gene TRBJ2-2, with a weak D call TRBD2 (6 bases). From germline, CDR1 is SNHLY and CDR2 FYNNEI. The CDR3 runs 16 residues. Trimming removed 5 bases at V and 5 bases at J, with 18 bases between. The CDR3 sequence: CASSNSQLAPTGELFF. In nucleotides, the CDR3 is TGTGCCAGCAGTAACTCGCAGCTAGCGCCAACCGGGGAGCTGTTTTTT.

The chain combines TRBV19 with TRBJ2-3, with 8 positions matching TRBD2. The CDR3 contains 14 residues. The V segment lost 1 base and the J segment 10 bases; nucleotides outside the gene matches: 7. Germline CDR1 LNHDA, CDR2 SQIVND (reference sequence). Here the CDR3 DNA reads TGTGCCAGTAGTATAGCGGGAGGGCTTGATTCGCAGTATTTT. This sequence encodes CASSIAGGLDSQYF.

The gene calls are TRBV11-2 and TRBJ2-3; 9 nucleotides align to TRBD2. Germline V gene sequence: CDR1 SGHAT, CDR2 FQNNGV. This CDR3 has 16 amino acids. V gave up 3 bases and J gave up 3 bases; unmatched junction bases: 7. The CDR3 DNA follows: TGTGCCAGCAGCTTCGGTAGCGGGAGAGGGACAGATACGCAGTATTTT. Its translation is CASSFGSGRGTDTQYF.

There are a few counts of this clone. The CDR3 loop reads CASRLQRGGYGYTF. CDR3 nucleotide sequence: TGTGCCAGCCGATTACAAAGAGGGGGTTATGGCTACACCTTC. The chain recombines TRBV27 with TRBJ1-2; TRBD1 might be the D (6 bases). Trimming shortened V by 8 bases and J by 5 bases, and 18 bases separated the two germline ends. This CDR3 region has 14 residues. Germline values: CDR1 MNHEY, CDR2 SMNVEV (reference sequence).

This clone was counted between two and nine times. V and J are TRBV9 and TRBJ2-3; 10 bases are shared with TRBD2. CDR3 length: 14 amino acids. V dropped 3 bases and J dropped 4; count of bases not matched to a gene: 2. From germline, CDR1 is SGDLS and CDR2 YYNGEE. The CDR3 nucleotides read TGTGCCAGCAGCGGGGGACTAGCGTCAGATACGCAGTATTTT. Protein product: CASSGGLASDTQYF.